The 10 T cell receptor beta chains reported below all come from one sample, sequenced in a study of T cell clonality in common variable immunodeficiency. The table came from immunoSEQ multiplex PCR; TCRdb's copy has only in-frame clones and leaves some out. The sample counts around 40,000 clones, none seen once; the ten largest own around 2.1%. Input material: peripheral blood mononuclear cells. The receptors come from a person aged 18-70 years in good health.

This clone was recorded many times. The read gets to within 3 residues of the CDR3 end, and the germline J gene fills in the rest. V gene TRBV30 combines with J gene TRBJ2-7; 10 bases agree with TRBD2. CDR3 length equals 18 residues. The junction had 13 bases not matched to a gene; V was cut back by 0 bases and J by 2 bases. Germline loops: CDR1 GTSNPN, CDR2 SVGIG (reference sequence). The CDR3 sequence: CAWSVARLAGVYPYEQYF. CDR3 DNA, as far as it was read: TGTGCCTGGAGTGTAGCGAGGCTAGCGGGAGTCTACCCCTACGAG.

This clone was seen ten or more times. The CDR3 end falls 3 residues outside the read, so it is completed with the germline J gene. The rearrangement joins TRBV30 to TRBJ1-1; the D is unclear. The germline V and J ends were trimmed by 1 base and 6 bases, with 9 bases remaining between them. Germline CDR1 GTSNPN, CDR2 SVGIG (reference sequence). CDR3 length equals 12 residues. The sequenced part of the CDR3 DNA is TGTGCCTGGAGTGAGGCGGTGTCTGAA. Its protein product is CAWSEAVSE. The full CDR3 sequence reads CAWSEAVSEAFF.

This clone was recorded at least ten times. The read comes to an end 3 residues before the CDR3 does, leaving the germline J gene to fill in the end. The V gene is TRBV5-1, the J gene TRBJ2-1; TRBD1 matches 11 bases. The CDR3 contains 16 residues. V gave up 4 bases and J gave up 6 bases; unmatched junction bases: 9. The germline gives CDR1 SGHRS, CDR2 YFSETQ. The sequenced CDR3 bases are TGCGCCAGCAGCAAGATGGGACAGGGGGAAGCCAATGAG. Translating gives CASSKMGQGEANE. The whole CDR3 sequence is CASSKMGQGEANEQFF.

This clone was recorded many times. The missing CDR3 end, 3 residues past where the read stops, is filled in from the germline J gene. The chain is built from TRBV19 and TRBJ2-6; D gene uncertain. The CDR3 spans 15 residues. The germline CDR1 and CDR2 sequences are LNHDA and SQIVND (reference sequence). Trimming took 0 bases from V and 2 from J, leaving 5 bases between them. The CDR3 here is CASSIELAGANVLTF. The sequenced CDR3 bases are TGTGCCAGTAGTATAGAACTGGCTGGGGCCAACGTC. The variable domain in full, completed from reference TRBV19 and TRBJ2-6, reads DGGITQSPKYLFRKEGQNVTLSCEQNLNHDAMYWYRQDPGQGLRLIYYSQIVNDFQKGDIAEGYSVSREKKESFPLTVTSAQKNPTAFYLCASSIELAGANVLTFGAGSRLTVL.

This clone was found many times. CDR3 sequence: CASSEEGSNQPQHF. The CDR3 DNA, read in part, is TGTGCCAGCAGTGAAGAGGGGAGCAATCAGCCC. This chain uses TRBV6-1 with TRBJ1-5; D perhaps matches TRBD1 (5 bases). The read is 3 residues too short to cover the CDR3 end, so that end is filled in from the germline J gene. The CDR3 extends over 14 amino acids. Per germline, CDR1 MNHNS and CDR2 SASEGT. V lost 1 base to trimming and J lost 1 base, with 5 bases between them.

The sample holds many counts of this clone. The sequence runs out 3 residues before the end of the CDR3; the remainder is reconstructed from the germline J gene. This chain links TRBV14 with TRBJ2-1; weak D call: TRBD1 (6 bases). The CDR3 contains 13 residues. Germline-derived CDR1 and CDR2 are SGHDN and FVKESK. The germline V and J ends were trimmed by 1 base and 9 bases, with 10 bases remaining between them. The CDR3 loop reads CASSQGTRGEQFF. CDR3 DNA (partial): TGTGCCAGCAGCCAAGGGACCAGGGGTGAG.

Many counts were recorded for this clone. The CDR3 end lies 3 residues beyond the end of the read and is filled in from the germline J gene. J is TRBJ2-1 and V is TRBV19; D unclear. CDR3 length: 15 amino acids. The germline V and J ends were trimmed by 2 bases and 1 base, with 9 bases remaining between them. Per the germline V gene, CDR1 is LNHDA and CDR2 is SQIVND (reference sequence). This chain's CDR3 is CASSIKGLSYNEQFF. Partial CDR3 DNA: TGTGCCAGTAGTATAAAGGGTTTATCCTACAATGAG.

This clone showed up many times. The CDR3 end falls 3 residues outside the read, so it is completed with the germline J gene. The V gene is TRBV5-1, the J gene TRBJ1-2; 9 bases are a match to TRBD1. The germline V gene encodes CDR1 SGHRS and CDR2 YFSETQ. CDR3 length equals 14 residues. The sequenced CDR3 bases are TGCGCCAGCAGCTCGGCAGGGACAGGGAACGGC. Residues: CASSSAGTGNG. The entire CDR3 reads CASSSAGTGNGYTF.

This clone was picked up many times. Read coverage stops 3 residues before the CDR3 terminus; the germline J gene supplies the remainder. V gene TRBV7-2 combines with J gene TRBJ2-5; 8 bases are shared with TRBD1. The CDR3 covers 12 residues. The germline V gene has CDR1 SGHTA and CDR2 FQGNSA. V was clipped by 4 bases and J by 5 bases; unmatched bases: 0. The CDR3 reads CASSWDRETQYF. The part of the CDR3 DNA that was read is TGTGCCAGCAGCTGGGACAGGGAGACC. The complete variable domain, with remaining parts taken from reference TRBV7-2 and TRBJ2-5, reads GAGVSQSPSNKVTEKGKDVELRCDPISGHTALYWYRQSLGQGLEFLIYFQGNSAPDKSGLPSDRFSAERTGGSVSTLTIQRTQQEDSAVYLCASSWDRETQYFGPGTRLLVL.

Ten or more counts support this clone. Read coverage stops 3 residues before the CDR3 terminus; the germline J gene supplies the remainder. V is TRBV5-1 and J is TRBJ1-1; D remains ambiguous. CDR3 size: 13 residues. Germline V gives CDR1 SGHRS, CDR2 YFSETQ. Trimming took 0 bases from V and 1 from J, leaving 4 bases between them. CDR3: CASSLAWNTEAFF. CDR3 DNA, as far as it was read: TGCGCCAGCAGCTTGGCCTGGAACACTGAA.